A selection of T cell receptor beta chains follows, all from one sample in a study of cytomegalovirus exposure and HLA in healthy donors. Data came from immunoSEQ multiplex PCR; TCRdb stores just in-frame clones and leaves some out. The sample lists 300,000 or so clones, roughly 86% seen once, with 0.9% to 1% in the top ten. The sequenced material came from PBMCs. These receptor sequences come from a man aged 30-40 years in good health and CMV-seronegative. Each CDR3 is given with its conserved first and last residue. Each record gives: CDR3 DNA, CDR3 protein, CDR3 length, D gene, clone size, J gene, V gene. D genes are given only for firm matches. Only part of the rows carry a size: once, few, many, or a class if the clone is expanded.

DNA: TGTGCCAGCAGCTCGACAGGGTTTAATGGAGGCTATGGCTACACCTTC
CDR3: CASSSTGFNGGYGYTF
length: 16
D: TRBD1
size: .
J: TRBJ1-2
V: TRBV7-8

DNA: TGTGCCAGCAGCCGGGGGACAGGGAGGGTTTACGGGGACACTGAAGCTTTCTTT
CDR3: CASSRGTGRVYGDTEAFF
length: 18
D: TRBD1
size: .
J: TRBJ1-1
V: TRBV7-2

DNA: TGTGCCTGGAGCCCGGACAGGCGGGGTCAGCCCCAGCATTTT
CDR3: CAWSPDRRGQPQHF
length: 14
D: TRBD1
size: .
J: TRBJ1-5
V: TRBV30

DNA: TGTGCCAGCAGTTACTCTGGAGGGACCACTGAAGCTTTCTTT
CDR3: CASSYSGGTTEAFF
length: 14
D: .
size: once
J: TRBJ1-1
V: TRBV6-5

DNA: TGTGCCAGCAGCCCTATAACCGTACCCTACGAGCAGTACTTC
CDR3: CASSPITVPYEQYF
length: 14
D: .
size: .
J: TRBJ2-7
V: TRBV7-6

DNA: TGTGCCAGCAGTGCGAATAGCGGGGGAGGGCACAATGAGCAGTTCTTC
CDR3: CASSANSGGGHNEQFF
length: 16
D: TRBD2
size: .
J: TRBJ2-1
V: TRBV6-4

DNA: TGTGCCAGTAGTATGTCTATATCCTACGAGCAGTACTTC
CDR3: CASSMSISYEQYF
length: 13
D: .
size: .
J: TRBJ2-7
V: TRBV19

DNA: TGTGCCAGCAGCTTAGGTCGGCTAGCTAGAGATACGCAGTATTTT
CDR3: CASSLGRLARDTQYF
length: 15
D: .
size: once
J: TRBJ2-3
V: TRBV13

DNA: TGTGCCAGTAGTATCCTTAGAGAAAGCAATCAGCCCCAGCATTTT
CDR3: CASSILRESNQPQHF
length: 15
D: .
size: .
J: TRBJ1-5
V: TRBV19

DNA: TGTGCCAGCAGCGTAGGGACAGGGATTACTAGCACAGATACGCAGTATTTT
CDR3: CASSVGTGITSTDTQYF
length: 17
D: TRBD1
size: .
J: TRBJ2-3
V: TRBV9

DNA: TGTGCCAGCAGCTCAGCCAGGGGTGTCCATCAGCCCCAGCATTTT
CDR3: CASSSARGVHQPQHF
length: 15
D: .
size: .
J: TRBJ1-5
V: TRBV11-2

DNA: TGTGCCAGCTCACCGGACAGGGCGAGTTCCTACAATGAGCAGTTCTTC
CDR3: CASSPDRASSYNEQFF
length: 16
D: TRBD1
size: .
J: TRBJ2-1
V: TRBV18

DNA: TGTGCCAGTACCTATGGAGGGGGCGGCACAGATACGCAGTATTTT
CDR3: CASTYGGGGTDTQYF
length: 15
D: .
size: .
J: TRBJ2-3
V: TRBV19

DNA: TGTGCCAGCAGCTTACGGGGGTACACCGGGGAGCTGTTTTTT
CDR3: CASSLRGYTGELFF
length: 14
D: .
size: .
J: TRBJ2-2
V: TRBV11-2

DNA: TGTGCCAGCAGCGTTCTGGATAGCGGGGGTTACGGGGAGCTGTTTTTT
CDR3: CASSVLDSGGYGELFF
length: 16
D: TRBD2
size: .
J: TRBJ2-2
V: TRBV11-2

DNA: TGTGCCAGCTCTCGACAGGGTGGCAATCAGCCCCAGCATTTT
CDR3: CASSRQGGNQPQHF
length: 14
D: TRBD1
size: .
J: TRBJ1-5
V: TRBV2

DNA: TGTGCCAGCAGTCTCGACTCTGTGGAGCAGTACTTC
CDR3: CASSLDSVEQYF
length: 12
D: .
size: .
J: TRBJ2-7
V: TRBV7-8

DNA: TGTGCCAGCAGTGAAGTTAGGGGACAAAACACCGGGGAGCTGTTTTTT
CDR3: CASSEVRGQNTGELFF
length: 16
D: .
size: .
J: TRBJ2-2
V: TRBV6-1

DNA: TGTGCCAGCAGCCCGGGACAGCCTTACAATGAGCAGTTCTTC
CDR3: CASSPGQPYNEQFF
length: 14
D: TRBD1
size: .
J: TRBJ2-1
V: TRBV9

DNA: TGTGCCAGCAAAATTGGGACAGGCCCCCTCGAGCAGTACTTC
CDR3: CASKIGTGPLEQYF
length: 14
D: TRBD1
size: .
J: TRBJ2-7
V: TRBV6-5

DNA: TGTGCCAGCAGTTCCGGGACAGGGCGAGTGGAGTACTTC
CDR3: CASSSGTGRVEYF
length: 13
D: TRBD1
size: .
J: TRBJ2-7
V: TRBV5-4

DNA: TGTGCCAGCAGCACCACTAGCGGGGGAAACGAGCAGTACTTC
CDR3: CASSTTSGGNEQYF
length: 14
D: TRBD2
size: .
J: TRBJ2-7
V: TRBV11-2

DNA: TGTGCCAGCAGCTCCCTCCCGGGACTAGCGGGGGTTGACACCGGGGAGCTGTTTTTT
CDR3: CASSSLPGLAGVDTGELFF
length: 19
D: TRBD2
size: .
J: TRBJ2-2
V: TRBV11-2

DNA: TGTGCCAGCAGCTTAGACAGGGACACAGATACGCAGTATTTT
CDR3: CASSLDRDTDTQYF
length: 14
D: .
size: .
J: TRBJ2-3
V: TRBV7-7

DNA: TGTGCCAGCAGCCAAGAAGCGCTTACGAACACCGGGGAGCTGTTTTTT
CDR3: CASSQEALTNTGELFF
length: 16
D: .
size: .
J: TRBJ2-2
V: TRBV4-2

DNA: TGTGCCAGCAGGACGGGAAACACCTACGAGCAGTACTTC
CDR3: CASRTGNTYEQYF
length: 13
D: .
size: once
J: TRBJ2-7
V: TRBV7-8

DNA: TGTGCCAGCACCCCGACAGGGGAGGAAAAACTGTTTTTT
CDR3: CASTPTGEEKLFF
length: 13
D: TRBD1
size: .
J: TRBJ1-4
V: TRBV2

DNA: TGTGCCAGCAGCTTCCCGGAGTACAATGAGCAGTTCTTC
CDR3: CASSFPEYNEQFF
length: 13
D: .
size: .
J: TRBJ2-1
V: TRBV11-2

DNA: TGTGCCAGCTCACCATACAGGGATGGAAACACCATATATTTT
CDR3: CASSPYRDGNTIYF
length: 14
D: .
size: .
J: TRBJ1-3
V: TRBV18

DNA: TGTGCCAGCATCGGCGTGCGGGAAAGCAATCAGCCCCAGCATTTT
CDR3: CASIGVRESNQPQHF
length: 15
D: .
size: .
J: TRBJ1-5
V: TRBV6-1

DNA: TGTGCCATCAGTGAGTACACTAGCGGGCCATACGAGCAGTACTTC
CDR3: CAISEYTSGPYEQYF
length: 15
D: TRBD2
size: .
J: TRBJ2-7
V: TRBV10-3

DNA: TGTGCCAGCAGTCCATCTTGGGGGGAAAGATCCTACGAGCAGTACTTC
CDR3: CASSPSWGERSYEQYF
length: 16
D: .
size: .
J: TRBJ2-7
V: TRBV27

DNA: TGTGCCAGCAGTTCGGACAGGGAGACCTACGAGCAGTACTTC
CDR3: CASSSDRETYEQYF
length: 14
D: TRBD1
size: .
J: TRBJ2-7
V: TRBV6-6

DNA: TGTGCCAGTTGTGTGACCGGGAATAATTCACCCCTCCACTTT
CDR3: CASCVTGNNSPLHF
length: 14
D: .
size: few
J: TRBJ1-6
V: TRBV19